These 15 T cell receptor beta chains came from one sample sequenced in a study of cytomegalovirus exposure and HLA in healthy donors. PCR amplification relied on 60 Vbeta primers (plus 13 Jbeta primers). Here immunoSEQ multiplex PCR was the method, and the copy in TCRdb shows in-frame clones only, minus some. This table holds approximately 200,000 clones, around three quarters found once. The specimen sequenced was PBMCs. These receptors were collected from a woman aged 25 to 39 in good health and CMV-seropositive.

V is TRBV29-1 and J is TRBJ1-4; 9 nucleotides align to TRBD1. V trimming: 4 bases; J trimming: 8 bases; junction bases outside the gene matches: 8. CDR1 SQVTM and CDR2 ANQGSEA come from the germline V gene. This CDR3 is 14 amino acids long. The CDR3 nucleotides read TGCAGCGTTGGGACGGGACAGGGTTACGAAAAACTGTTTTTT. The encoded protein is CSVGTGQGYEKLFF.

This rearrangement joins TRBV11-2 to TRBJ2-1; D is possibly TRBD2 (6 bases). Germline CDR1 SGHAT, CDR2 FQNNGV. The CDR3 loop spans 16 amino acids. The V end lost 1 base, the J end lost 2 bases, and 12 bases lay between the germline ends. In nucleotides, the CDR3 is TGTGCCAGCAGCTTAGTTGGTAGCGGAGCCTACAATGAGCAGTTCTTC. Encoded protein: CASSLVGSGAYNEQFF.

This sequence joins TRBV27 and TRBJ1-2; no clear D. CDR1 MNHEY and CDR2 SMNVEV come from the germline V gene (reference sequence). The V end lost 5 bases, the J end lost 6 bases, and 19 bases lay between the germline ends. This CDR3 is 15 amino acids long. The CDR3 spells CASSARPMNYHGYTF. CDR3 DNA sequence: TGTGCCAGCAGTGCCCGCCCTATGAACTACCATGGCTACACCTTC.

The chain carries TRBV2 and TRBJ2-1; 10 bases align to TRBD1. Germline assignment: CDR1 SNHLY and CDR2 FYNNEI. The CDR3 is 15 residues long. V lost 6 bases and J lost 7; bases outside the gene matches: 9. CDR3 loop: CASSIPGQGWNEQFF. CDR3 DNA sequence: TGTGCCAGCAGCATTCCGGGACAGGGGTGGAATGAGCAGTTCTTC.

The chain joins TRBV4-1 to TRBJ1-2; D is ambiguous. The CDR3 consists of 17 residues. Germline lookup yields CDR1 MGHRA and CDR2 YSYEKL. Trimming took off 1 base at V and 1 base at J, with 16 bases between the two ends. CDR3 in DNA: TGCGCCAGCAGCCAAGGTCGGGGAGGGAGAATTAACTATGGCTACACCTTC. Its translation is CASSQGRGGRINYGYTF.

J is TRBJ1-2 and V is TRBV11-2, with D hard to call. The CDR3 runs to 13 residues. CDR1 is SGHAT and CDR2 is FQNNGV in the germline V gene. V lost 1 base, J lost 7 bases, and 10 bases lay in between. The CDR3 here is CASSLVRGFGYTF. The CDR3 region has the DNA TGTGCCAGCAGCTTAGTAAGAGGATTTGGCTACACCTTC.

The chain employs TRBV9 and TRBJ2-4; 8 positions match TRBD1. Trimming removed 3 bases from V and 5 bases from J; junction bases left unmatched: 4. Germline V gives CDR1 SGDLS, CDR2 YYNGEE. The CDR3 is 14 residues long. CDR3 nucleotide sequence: TGTGCCAGCAGCGGACAGGGGTCTCAAAACATTCAGTACTTC. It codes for CASSGQGSQNIQYF.

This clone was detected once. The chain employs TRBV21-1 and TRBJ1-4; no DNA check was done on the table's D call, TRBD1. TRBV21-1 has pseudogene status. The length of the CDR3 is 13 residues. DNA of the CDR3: TGTGCCAGCAGCGGACAGGGGAATGAAAAACTGTTTTTT. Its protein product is CASSGQGNEKLFF.

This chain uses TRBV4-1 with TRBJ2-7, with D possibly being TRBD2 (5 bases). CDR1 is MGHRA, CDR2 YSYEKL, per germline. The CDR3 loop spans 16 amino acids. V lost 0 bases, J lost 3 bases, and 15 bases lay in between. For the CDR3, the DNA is TGCGCCAGCAGCCAAGAGCTAGCTAGCATAGACTACGAGCAGTACTTC. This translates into CASSQELASIDYEQYF.

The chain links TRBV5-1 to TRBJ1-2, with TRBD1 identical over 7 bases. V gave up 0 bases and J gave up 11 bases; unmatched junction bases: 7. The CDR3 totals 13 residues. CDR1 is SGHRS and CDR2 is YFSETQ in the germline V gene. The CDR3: CASSLAGGTPYTF. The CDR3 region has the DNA TGCGCCAGCAGCTTGGCAGGGGGTACGCCTTACACCTTC.

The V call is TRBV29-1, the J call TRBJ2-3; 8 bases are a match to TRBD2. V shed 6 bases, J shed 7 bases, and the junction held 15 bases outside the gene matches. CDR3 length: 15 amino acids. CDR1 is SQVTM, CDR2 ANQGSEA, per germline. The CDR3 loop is CSVQYLREVGYTQYF. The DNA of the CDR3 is TGCAGCGTCCAATATTTGCGGGAGGTCGGGTATACGCAGTATTTT.

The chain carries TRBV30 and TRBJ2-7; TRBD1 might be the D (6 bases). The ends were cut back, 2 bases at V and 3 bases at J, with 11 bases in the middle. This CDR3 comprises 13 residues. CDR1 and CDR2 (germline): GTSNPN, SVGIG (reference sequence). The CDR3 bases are TGTGCCTGGAGTTTGGACAGCAACTACGAGCAGTACTTC. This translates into CAWSLDSNYEQYF.

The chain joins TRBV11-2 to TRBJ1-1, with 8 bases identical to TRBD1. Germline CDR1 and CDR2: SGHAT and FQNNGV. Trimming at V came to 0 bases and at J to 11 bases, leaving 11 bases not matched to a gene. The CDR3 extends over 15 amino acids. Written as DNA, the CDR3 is TGTGCCAGCAGCTTAGATTTTCTAGGACAGGGCTGGGCTTTCTTT. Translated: CASSLDFLGQGWAFF. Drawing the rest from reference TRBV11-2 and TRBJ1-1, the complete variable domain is EAGVAQSPRYKIIEKRQSVAFWCNPISGHATLYWYQQILGQGPKLLIQFQNNGVVDDSQLPKDRFSAERLKGVDSTLKIQPAKLEDSAVYLCASSLDFLGQGWAFFGQGTRLTVV.

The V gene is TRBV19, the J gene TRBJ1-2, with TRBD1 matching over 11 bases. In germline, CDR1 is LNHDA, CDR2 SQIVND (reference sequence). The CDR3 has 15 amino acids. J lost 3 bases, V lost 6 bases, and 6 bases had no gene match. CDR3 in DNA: TGTGCCAGTAGGATCGGGACAGGGGGGGACTATGGCTACACCTTC. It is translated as CASRIGTGGDYGYTF. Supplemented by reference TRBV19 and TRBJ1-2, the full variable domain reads DGGITQSPKYLFRKEGQNVTLSCEQNLNHDAMYWYRQDPGQGLRLIYYSQIVNDFQKGDIAEGYSVSREKKESFPLTVTSAQKNPTAFYLCASRIGTGGDYGYTFGSGTRLTVV.

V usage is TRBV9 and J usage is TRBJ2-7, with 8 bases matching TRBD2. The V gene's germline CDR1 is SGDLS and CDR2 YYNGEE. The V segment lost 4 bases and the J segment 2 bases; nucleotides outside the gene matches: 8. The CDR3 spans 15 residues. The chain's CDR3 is CASSSRQAGAYEQYF. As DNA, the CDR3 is TGTGCCAGCAGCTCCCGCCAAGCGGGGGCCTACGAGCAGTACTTC.